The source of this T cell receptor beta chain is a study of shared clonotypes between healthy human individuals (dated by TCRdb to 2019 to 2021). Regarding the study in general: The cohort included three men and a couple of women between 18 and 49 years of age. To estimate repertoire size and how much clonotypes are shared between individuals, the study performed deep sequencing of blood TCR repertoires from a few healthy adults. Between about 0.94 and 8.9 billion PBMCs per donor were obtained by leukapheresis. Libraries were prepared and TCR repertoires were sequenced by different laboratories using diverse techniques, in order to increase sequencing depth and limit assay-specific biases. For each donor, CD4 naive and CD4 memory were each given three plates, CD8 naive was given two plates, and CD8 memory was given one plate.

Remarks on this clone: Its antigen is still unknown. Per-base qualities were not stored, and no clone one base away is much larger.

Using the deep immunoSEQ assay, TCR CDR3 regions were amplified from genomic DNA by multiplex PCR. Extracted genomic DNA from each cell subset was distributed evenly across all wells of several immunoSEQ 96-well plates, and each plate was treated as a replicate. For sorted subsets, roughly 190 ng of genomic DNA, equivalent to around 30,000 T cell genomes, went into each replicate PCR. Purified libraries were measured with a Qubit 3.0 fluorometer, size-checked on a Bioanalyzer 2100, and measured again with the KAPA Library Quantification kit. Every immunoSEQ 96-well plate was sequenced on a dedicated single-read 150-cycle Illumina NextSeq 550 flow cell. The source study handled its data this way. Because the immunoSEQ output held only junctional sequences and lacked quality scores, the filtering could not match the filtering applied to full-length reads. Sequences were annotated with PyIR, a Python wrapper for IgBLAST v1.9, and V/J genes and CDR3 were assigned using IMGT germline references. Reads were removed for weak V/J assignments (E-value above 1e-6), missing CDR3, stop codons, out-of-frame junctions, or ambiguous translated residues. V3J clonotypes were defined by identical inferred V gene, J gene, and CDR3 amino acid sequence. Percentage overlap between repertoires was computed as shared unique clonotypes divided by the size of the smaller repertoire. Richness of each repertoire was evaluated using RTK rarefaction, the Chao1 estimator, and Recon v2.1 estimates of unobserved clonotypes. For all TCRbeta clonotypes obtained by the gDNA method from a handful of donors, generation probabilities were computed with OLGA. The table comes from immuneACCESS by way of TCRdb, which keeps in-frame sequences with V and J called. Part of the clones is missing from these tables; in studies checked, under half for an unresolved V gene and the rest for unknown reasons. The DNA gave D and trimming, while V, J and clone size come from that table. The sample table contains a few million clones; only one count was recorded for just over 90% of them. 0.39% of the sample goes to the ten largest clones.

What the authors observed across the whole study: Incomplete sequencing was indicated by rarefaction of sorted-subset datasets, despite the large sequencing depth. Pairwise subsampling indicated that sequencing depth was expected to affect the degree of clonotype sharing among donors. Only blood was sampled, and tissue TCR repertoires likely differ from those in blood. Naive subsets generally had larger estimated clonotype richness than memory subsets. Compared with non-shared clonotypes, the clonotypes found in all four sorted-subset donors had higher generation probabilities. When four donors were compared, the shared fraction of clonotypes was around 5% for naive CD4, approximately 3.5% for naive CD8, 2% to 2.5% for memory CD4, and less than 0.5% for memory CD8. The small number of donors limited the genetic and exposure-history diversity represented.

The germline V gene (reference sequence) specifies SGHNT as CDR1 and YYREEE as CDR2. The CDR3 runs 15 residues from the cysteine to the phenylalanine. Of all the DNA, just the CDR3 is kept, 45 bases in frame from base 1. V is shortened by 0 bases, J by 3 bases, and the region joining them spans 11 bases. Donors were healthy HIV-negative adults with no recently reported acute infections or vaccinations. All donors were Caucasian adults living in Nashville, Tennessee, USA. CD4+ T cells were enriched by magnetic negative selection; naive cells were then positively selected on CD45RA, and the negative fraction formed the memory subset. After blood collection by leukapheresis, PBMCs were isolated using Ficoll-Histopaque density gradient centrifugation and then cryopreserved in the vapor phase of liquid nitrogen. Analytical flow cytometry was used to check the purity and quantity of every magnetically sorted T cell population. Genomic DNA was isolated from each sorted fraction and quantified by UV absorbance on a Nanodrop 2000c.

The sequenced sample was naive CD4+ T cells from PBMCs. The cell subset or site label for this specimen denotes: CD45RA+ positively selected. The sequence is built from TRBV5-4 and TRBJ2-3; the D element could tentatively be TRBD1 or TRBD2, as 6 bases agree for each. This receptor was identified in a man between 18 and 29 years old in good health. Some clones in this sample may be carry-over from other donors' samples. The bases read TGTGCCAGCAGCTTGGAGGGGGGCGGGACAGATACGCAGTATTTT. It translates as CASSLEGGGTDTQYF.